Each of the 13 T cell receptor beta chains below was sequenced from the same sample in a study of blood T cells in healthy people across ages. The second PCR ran roughly 7 to 11 cycles with a sample-barcoded 5' primer and J-beta primers. TCRdb processed the 5' RACE reads anew with MiXCR; each CDR3 protein has one entry. The sample includes about 930,000 distinct CDR3 sequences, about 27% of them seen just once. In addition, the sample was reused for a study of T cells of mothers and their children.

Specimen: blood. The receptor source for this set is a woman aged 40 to 49 in good health.

As regards this clonotype: Being one base from a much bigger clone, this may be a read error. V usage is TRBV12-3 or TRBV12-4 and J usage is TRBJ2-3; the D gene is possibly TRBD2 (7 bases). CDR3 length: 15 amino acids. Trimming took off 3 bases at V and 3 bases at J, with 13 bases between the two ends. CDR3 region: CASSFQGGVTDTQYF. The DNA for the CDR3 is TGTGCCAGCAGTTTTCAAGGGGGGGTTACAGATACGCAGTATTTT.

This clonotype was seen more than once but under ten times. Relative to the germline gene, one junction end is altered; a read error may explain this. The gene calls are TRBV18 and TRBJ2-7; TRBD1 matches at 9 bases. The V gene's germline CDR1 is KGHSH and CDR2 LQKENI. The CDR3 is made up of 16 amino acids. CDR3 nucleotide sequence: TGTGCCGGCTCACCACAGGGGGCCGCATACTCCTACGAGCAGTACTTC. Protein sequence: CAGSPQGAAYSYEQYF.

This clonotype has just a few counts. This chain uses TRBV20-1 with TRBJ1-1; tentatively, D is TRBD1 (5 bases). CDR1 and CDR2 (germline): DFQATT, SNEGSKA (reference sequence). V lost 0 bases to trimming and J lost 4 bases, with 15 bases between them. CDR3 length equals 15 residues. CDR3 sequence (DNA): TGCAGTGCTAGAGATTCGGTACAGGTGGGCACTGAAGCTTTCTTT. It encodes CSARDSVQVGTEAFF.

This chain joins TRBV5-1 and TRBJ2-7; 15 nucleotides align to TRBD2. Germline loops: CDR1 SGHRS, CDR2 YFSETQ. The CDR3 covers 17 residues. With V trimmed by 3 bases and J by 4 bases, 8 bases remained unmatched. The CDR3 sequence is CASSSGLAGGPGYEQYF. The CDR3 DNA sequence: TGCGCCAGCAGCTCGGGACTAGCGGGGGGTCCTGGGTACGAGCAGTACTTC.

The chain employs TRBV18 and TRBJ2-1; 8 bases are shared with TRBD1. The CDR3 has 15 residues. V lost 6 bases, J lost 5 bases, and 9 bases stayed unmatched. Germline V gene sequence: CDR1 KGHSH, CDR2 LQKENI. The CDR3 spells CASSTRTGKDNEQFF. The CDR3 DNA follows: TGTGCCAGCTCCACCCGGACAGGGAAGGACAATGAGCAGTTCTTC.

The chain uses TRBV5-4 and TRBJ1-4, with TRBD1 matching over 8 bases. Trimming took 4 bases from V and 8 from J; bases not matched to a gene: 13. This CDR3 region has 16 residues. Germline V CDR1 and CDR2: SGHNT, YYREEE (reference sequence). The CDR3 here is CASSLDQGAFGEKLFF. The CDR3, as DNA: TGTGCCAGCAGCCTAGATCAGGGGGCGTTTGGAGAAAAACTGTTTTTT.

On this clonotype itself: This may be a read error, as it is one base from a much larger clone. The gene calls are TRBV20-1 and TRBJ2-3, with TRBD1 matching 9 bases. Germline V gene sequence: CDR1 DFQATT, CDR2 SNEGSKA (reference sequence). This CDR3 comprises 14 residues. The CDR3, as DNA: TGCAGTGCTAGAGGAACAGGGGGCACAGATACGCATTATTTT. Translation gives CSARGTGGTDTHYF.

This sequence joins TRBV7-2 and TRBJ1-1; possible D gene TRBD1, 5 bases. The V end was cut by 0 bases, the J end by 4 bases, with 12 bases between. Germline loops: CDR1 SGHTA, CDR2 FQGNSA. The CDR3 runs 15 residues. The CDR3 is CASSLAPGEATEAFF. The CDR3 DNA sequence: TGTGCCAGCAGCTTAGCTCCGGGGGAGGCCACTGAAGCTTTCTTT.

The table lists this clonotype with many counts. This rearrangement joins TRBV3-1 to TRBJ2-7, with no clear D. The V end lost 0 bases, the J end lost 3 bases, and 15 bases lay between the germline ends. This CDR3 region has 16 residues. CDR1 and CDR2 (germline): LGHDT, YNNKEL (reference sequence). CDR3 sequence: CASSQESNLGSYEQYF. CDR3 DNA sequence: TGTGCCAGCAGCCAAGAAAGCAACTTAGGAAGCTACGAGCAGTACTTC.

The chain has TRBV19 and TRBJ2-5; the D call may be TRBD1 or TRBD2 (5 bases each). V was shortened by 10 bases and J by 13 bases, with 28 bases between the two germline ends. Germline CDR1 is LNHDA and CDR2 is SQIVND (reference sequence). The CDR3 extends over 14 amino acids. DNA for the CDR3: TGTGCCACGGCGACCGGGACCCTCGACCGTGGGTTGTACTTC. As protein: CATATGTLDRGLYF.

The chain recombines TRBV7-9 with TRBJ1-2, with 8 bases fitting TRBD1. The germline gives CDR1 SEHNR, CDR2 FQNEAQ (reference sequence). The CDR3 is made up of 14 amino acids. The junction had 8 bases not matched to a gene; V was cut back by 5 bases and J by 6 bases. CDR3 protein: CASSARGQADGYTF. The CDR3 DNA reads TGTGCCAGCAGCGCAAGGGGACAGGCTGATGGCTACACCTTC.

This clonotype was found once. This chain links TRBV12-3 or TRBV12-4 with TRBJ2-2; 8 bases agree with TRBD2. This CDR3 has 15 residues. V was clipped by 7 bases and J by 3 bases; unmatched bases: 7. CDR3 residues: CASIFRGGYTGELFF. In nucleotides, the CDR3 is TGTGCCAGCATATTTCGGGGGGGATACACCGGGGAGCTGTTTTTT.

This clonotype has a count of ten or more. V usage is TRBV10-3 and J usage is TRBJ2-3; D not resolved. The germline V gene encodes CDR1 ENHRY and CDR2 SYGVKD. This CDR3 is built from 13 residues. The V end lost 1 base, the J end lost 3 bases, and 5 bases lay between the germline ends. CDR3 nucleotide sequence: TGTGCCATCAGTGAGTATGAGACAGATACGCAGTATTTT. It is translated as CAISEYETDTQYF.